This TCR beta chain comes out of a study of T cell responses to AZD1222 COVID-19 vaccine. With 3 bases clipped from V and 10 bases from J, the junction kept 13 bases outside the gene matches. Germline V gene sequence: CDR1 SGHKS, CDR2 YYEKEE (reference sequence). The CDR3 has 15 residues. The protocol was immunoSEQ multiplex PCR, while the TCRdb copy is restricted to in-frame clones and leaves out a portion. The table includes hundreds of thousands of clones, around 93% detected once. This clone appeared a single time. The sequencing used peripheral blood, collected 28 days after the second AZD1222 dose. The sequence was collected from an adult who received the AZD1222 COVID-19 vaccine. V gene TRBV5-5 combines with J gene TRBJ2-1, with 7 bases lining up with TRBD2. The CDR3 region is CASSSRDYGAWEQFF. CDR3 bases: TGTGCCAGCAGCTCCCGGGACTACGGGGCTTGGGAGCAGTTCTTC.